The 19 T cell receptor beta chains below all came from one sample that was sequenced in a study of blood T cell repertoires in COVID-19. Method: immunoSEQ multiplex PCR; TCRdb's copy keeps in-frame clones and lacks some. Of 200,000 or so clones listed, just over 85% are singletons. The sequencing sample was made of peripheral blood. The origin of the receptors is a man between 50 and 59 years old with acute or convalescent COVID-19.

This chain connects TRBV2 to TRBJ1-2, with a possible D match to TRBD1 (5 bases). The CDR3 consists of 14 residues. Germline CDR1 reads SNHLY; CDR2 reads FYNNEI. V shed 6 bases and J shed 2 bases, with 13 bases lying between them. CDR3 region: CASRDQGLNYGYTF. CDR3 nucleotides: TGTGCCAGCAGGGATCAGGGCCTCAACTATGGCTACACCTTC.

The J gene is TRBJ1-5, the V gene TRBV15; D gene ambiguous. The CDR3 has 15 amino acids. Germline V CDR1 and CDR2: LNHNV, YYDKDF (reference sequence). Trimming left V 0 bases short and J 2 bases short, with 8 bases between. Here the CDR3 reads CATSRDGEGNQPQHF. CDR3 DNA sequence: TGTGCCACCAGCAGAGATGGAGAAGGCAATCAGCCCCAGCATTTT.

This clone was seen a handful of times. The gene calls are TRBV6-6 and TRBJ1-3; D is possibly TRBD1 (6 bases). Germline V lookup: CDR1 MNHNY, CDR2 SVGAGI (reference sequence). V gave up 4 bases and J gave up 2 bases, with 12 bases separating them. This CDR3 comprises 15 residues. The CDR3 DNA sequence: TGTGCCAGCAGTTTCACAGGGCGAACTGGAAACACCATATATTTT. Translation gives CASSFTGRTGNTIYF.

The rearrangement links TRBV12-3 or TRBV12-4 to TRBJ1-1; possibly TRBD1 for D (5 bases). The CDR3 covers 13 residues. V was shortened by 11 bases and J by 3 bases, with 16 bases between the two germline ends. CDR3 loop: CAGGTAMDTEAFF. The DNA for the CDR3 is TGTGCCGGGGGGACTGCTATGGACACTGAAGCTTTCTTT.

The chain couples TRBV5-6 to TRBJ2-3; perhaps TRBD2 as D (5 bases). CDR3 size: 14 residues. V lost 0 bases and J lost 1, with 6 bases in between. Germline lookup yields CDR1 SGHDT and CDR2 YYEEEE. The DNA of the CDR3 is TGTGCCAGCAGCTTGGCCGGGGGCACAGATACGCAGTATTTT. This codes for CASSLAGGTDTQYF.

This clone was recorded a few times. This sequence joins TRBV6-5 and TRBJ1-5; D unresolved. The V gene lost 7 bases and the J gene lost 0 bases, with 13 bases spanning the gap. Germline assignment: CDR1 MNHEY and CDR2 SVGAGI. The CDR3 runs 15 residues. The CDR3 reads CASTRVGSSNQPQHF. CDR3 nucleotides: TGTGCCAGCACCCGCGTCGGGAGTAGCAATCAGCCCCAGCATTTT.

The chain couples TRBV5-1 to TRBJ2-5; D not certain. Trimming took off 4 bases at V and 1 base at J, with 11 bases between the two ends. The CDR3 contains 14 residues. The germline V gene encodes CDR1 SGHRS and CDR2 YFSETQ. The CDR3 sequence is CASSARSIQETQYF. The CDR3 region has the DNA TGCGCCAGCAGCGCACGGAGCATCCAAGAGACCCAGTACTTC.

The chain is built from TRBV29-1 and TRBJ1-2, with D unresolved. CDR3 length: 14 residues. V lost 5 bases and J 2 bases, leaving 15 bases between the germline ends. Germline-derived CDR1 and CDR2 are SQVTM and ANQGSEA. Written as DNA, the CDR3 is TGCAGCGTTTCAGTCGGGTCGCGAAACTATGGCTACACCTTC. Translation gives CSVSVGSRNYGYTF.

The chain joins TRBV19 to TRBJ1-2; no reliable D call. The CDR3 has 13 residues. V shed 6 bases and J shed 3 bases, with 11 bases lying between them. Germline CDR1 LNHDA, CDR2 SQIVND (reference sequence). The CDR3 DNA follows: TGTGCCAGTAGGAGGGTCGGCGACTATGGCTACACCTTC. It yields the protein CASRRVGDYGYTF.

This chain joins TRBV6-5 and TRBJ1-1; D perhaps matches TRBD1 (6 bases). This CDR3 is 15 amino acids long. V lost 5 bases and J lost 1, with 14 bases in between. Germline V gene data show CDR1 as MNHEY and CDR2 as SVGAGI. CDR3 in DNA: TGTGCCAGCAGTCCCCTTAGAGGGGGGAACACTGAAGCTTTCTTT. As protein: CASSPLRGGNTEAFF.

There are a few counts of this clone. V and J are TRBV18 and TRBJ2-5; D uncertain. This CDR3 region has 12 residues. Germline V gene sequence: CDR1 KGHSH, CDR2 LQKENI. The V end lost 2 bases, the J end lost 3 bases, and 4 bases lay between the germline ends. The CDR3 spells CASSPEEETQYF. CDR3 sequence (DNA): TGTGCCAGCTCACCAGAGGAAGAGACCCAGTACTTC.

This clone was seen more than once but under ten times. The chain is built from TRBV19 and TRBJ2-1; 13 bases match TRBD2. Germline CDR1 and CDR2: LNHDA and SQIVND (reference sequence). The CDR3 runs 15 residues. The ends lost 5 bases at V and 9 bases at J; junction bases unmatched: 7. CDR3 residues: CASSGTSGGGGEQFF. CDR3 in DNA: TGTGCCAGTAGTGGAACTAGCGGGGGGGGAGGTGAGCAGTTCTTC.

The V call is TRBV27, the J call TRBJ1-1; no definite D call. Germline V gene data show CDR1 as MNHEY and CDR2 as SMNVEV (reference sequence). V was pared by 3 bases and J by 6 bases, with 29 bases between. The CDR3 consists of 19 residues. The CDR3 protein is CASSFRVEFSPTRVAEAFF. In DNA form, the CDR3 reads TGTGCCAGCAGTTTTCGGGTAGAGTTTTCCCCGACCCGGGTGGCTGAAGCTTTCTTT.

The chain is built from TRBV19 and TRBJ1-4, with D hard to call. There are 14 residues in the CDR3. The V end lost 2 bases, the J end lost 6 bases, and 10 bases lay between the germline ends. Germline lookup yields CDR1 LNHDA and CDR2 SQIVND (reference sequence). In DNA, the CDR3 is TGTGCCAGTAGTATATGGCAGGATTATGAAAAACTGTTTTTT. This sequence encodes CASSIWQDYEKLFF.

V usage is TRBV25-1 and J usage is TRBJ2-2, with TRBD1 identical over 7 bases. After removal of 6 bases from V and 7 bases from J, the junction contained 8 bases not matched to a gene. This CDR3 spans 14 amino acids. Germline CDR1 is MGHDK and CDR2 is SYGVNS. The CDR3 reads CASRAKTGFGELFF. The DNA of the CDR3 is TGTGCCAGCAGGGCGAAGACAGGGTTCGGGGAGCTGTTTTTT.

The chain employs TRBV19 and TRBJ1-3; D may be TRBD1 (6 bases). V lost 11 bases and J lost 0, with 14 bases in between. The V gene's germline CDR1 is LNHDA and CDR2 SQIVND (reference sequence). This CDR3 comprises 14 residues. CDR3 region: CAARDTSSGNTIYF. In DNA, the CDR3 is TGTGCCGCCCGGGACACCAGCTCTGGAAACACCATATATTTT.

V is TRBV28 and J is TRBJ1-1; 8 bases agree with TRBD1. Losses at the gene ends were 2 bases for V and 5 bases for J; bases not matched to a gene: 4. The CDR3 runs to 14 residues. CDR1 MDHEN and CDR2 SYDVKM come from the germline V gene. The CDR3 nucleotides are TGTGCCAGCAGTTTACCCACAGGGGGAACTGAAGCTTTCTTT. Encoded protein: CASSLPTGGTEAFF. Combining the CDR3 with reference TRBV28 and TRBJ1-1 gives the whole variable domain DVKVTQSSRYLVKRTGEKVFLECVQDMDHENMFWYRQDPGLGLRLIYFSYDVKMKEKGDIPEGYSVSREKKERFSLILESASTNQTSMYLCASSLPTGGTEAFFGQGTRLTVV.

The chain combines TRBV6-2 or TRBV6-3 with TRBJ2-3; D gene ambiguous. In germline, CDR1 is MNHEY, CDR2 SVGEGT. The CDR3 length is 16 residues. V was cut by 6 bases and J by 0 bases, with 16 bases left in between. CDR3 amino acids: CASSSLLGSSTDTQYF. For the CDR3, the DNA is TGTGCCAGCAGCTCATTACTGGGCTCCAGCACAGATACGCAGTATTTT.

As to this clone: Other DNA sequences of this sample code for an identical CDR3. CDR3 in DNA: TGCGCCAGCAGCCTGGACAGTAACTATGGCTACACCTTC. Its translation: CASSLDSNYGYTF. V and J are TRBV5-1 and TRBJ1-2; perhaps TRBD1 as D (6 bases). The CDR3 spans 13 residues. V gave up 4 bases and J gave up 1 base, with 8 bases separating them. From germline, CDR1 is SGHRS and CDR2 YFSETQ. The variable domain in full, with the rest retrieved from reference TRBV5-1 and TRBJ1-2, is KAGVTQTPRYLIKTRGQQVTLSCSPISGHRSVSWYQQTPGQGLQFLFEYFSETQRNKGNFPGRFSGRQFSNSRSEMNVSTLELGDSALYLCASSLDSNYGYTFGSGTRLTVV.